This record looks at one T cell receptor beta chain sequence and its context. This CDR3 spans 14 amino acids. V was trimmed by 1 base and J by 7 bases, leaving 11 bases between them. Germline CDR1 and CDR2: SEHNR and FQNEAQ (reference sequence). Donors each provided 9.5 to 10 milliliters of peripheral blood. The record originates from a study of blood T cells in healthy people across ages. Across the study: For every two T cells, template switching captured about one barcoded beta molecule.

Together with a sample-barcoded 5' primer, a J-beta primer mix was included in a second PCR lasting about 6 to 11 cycles. TCRdb ran MiXCR on the 5' RACE reads and lists one entry per CDR3 protein. The profile covers more than 800,000 distinct CDR3 sequences, with more than 40% appearing a single time and approximately 19% taken by the ten largest. This chain joins TRBV7-9 and TRBJ2-1, with no clear D. Sequencing was performed on blood. The sequence derives from a woman in her sixties in good health. In DNA, the CDR3 is TGTGCCAGCAGCTTAGTACTTGACTCTAATGAGCAGTTCTTC. Translation: CASSLVLDSNEQFF.